The sequence of this TCR beta chain was determined in a study of a mutant IDH1 vaccine in newly diagnosed glioma. Across the whole study: Averaging roughly 40 years of age, treated patients were around 60% male and roughly 40% female.

Germline V gene lookup returns CDR1 SGHRS and CDR2 YFSETQ. Trimming pared 0 bases from V and 5 bases from J, leaving 10 bases between. This CDR3 contains 14 residues. The time point denotes: baseline, week 1 (first vaccination visit). The treatment: pre-vaccination baseline after standard-of-care therapy. The repertoire was sequenced with immunoSEQ multiplex PCR; TCRdb's copy has only in-frame clones and lacks some. The sample carries around 18,000 clones, about 95% recorded once. The sequence derives from a woman aged 18-29 years with glioma. Some clones in this sample may be carry-over from other donors' samples. The specimen comprised peripheral blood mononuclear cells (PBMCs), sampled from a glioma patient treated with radiotherapy, temozolomide or both. The J gene is TRBJ2-3, the V gene TRBV5-1; D is ambiguous. Here the CDR3 DNA reads TGCGCCAGCAGCTTGGGCAGGTTTGTAGATACGCAGTATTTT. Its protein is CASSLGRFVDTQYF.